A single sample gave rise to the 19 T cell receptor beta chains below, sequenced in a study of T-cell memory formation after mild COVID-19. TCRdb independently ran MiXCR on the 5' RACE reads; one entry per CDR3 protein. The sample contains about 620,000 distinct CDR3 sequences, approximately 18% of which appear only once. Sequencing input: PBMCs or a T cell subset sorted from them (not recorded which). Receptors were obtained from an adult woman who had mild COVID-19 (a few samples of this study predate the infection). Cell type and time point are not known.

This clonotype has just a few counts. The gene calls are TRBV7-3 and TRBJ1-2, with no clear D. The germline gives CDR1 SGHTA, CDR2 FQGTGA. CDR3 length equals 14 residues. With 4 bases removed from V and 8 bases from J, the gap between germline ends came to 17 bases. Here the CDR3 reads CASSSKPGFGGYTF. The CDR3 DNA follows: TGTGCCAGCAGCTCCAAGCCCGGATTCGGGGGCTACACCTTC.

This clonotype was picked up many times. The chain couples TRBV5-6 to TRBJ2-5; TRBD2 matches 13 bases. The V gene's germline CDR1 is SGHDT and CDR2 YYEEEE. V was pared by 2 bases and J by 7 bases, with 8 bases of the junction left unmatched. There are 16 residues in the CDR3. As DNA, the CDR3 is TGTGCCAGCAGCTTACCGACTAGCGGGGGGCCCGCGACCCAGTACTTC. Its protein is CASSLPTSGGPATQYF. Full variable domain (remainder filled in from reference TRBV5-6 and TRBJ2-5): DAGVTQSPTHLIKTRGQQVTLRCSPKSGHDTVSWYQQALGQGPQFIFQYYEEEERQRGNFPDRFSGHQFPNYSSELNVNALLLGDSALYLCASSLPTSGGPATQYFGPGTRLLVL.

This clonotype was seen at least ten times. The J gene is TRBJ2-7, the V gene TRBV21-1; the D call TRBD2 from the table was never checked on the DNA. TRBV21-1 is annotated as a pseudogene. The CDR3 totals 19 residues. The CDR3 nucleotides are TGTGCCAGCAGCCGAGCGGGACTAGCGGGAGACAACCCATTCTACGAGCAGTACTTC. Its translation is CASSRAGLAGDNPFYEQYF.

CDR3: CASRYRGIDYGYTF. The DNA for the CDR3 is TGTGCCAGCAGATACAGGGGGATAGACTATGGCTACACCTTC. The chain couples TRBV21-1 to TRBJ1-2; the table's D call of TRBD1 was not tested on the DNA. TRBV21-1 counts as a pseudogene. The CDR3 spans 14 residues.

This clonotype was detected a few times. The rearrangement uses TRBV24-1 and TRBJ2-2; D not certain. Deletions cut 9 bases from V and 6 bases from J, with 22 bases between. The CDR3 runs 16 residues. Germline V CDR1 and CDR2: KGHDR, SFDVKD. This chain's CDR3 is CATEAPRLPHAGELFF. DNA for the CDR3: TGTGCCACCGAGGCACCGCGACTTCCTCACGCCGGGGAGCTGTTTTTT.

J is TRBJ2-3 and V is TRBV18, with D possibly being TRBD1 (5 bases). This CDR3 has 15 amino acids. V was shortened by 2 bases and J by 1 base, with 10 bases between the two germline ends. CDR1 is KGHSH, CDR2 LQKENI, per germline. CDR3 loop: CASSPRGFGTDTQYF. CDR3 bases: TGTGCCAGCTCACCAAGGGGCTTTGGCACAGATACGCAGTATTTT.

This clonotype was counted between two and nine times. The CDR3 sequence: CASTNPGDEQYF. CDR3 nucleotides: TGTGCCAGCACAAATCCCGGGGACGAGCAGTACTTC. The rearrangement joins TRBV6-5 to TRBJ2-7; a possible D gene is TRBD2 (5 bases). CDR1 and CDR2 (germline): MNHEY, SVGAGI. The CDR3 covers 12 residues. V lost 7 bases and J lost 5, with 12 bases in between.

In this sample, this clonotype turned up once. V usage is TRBV2 and J usage is TRBJ2-1; D might be TRBD2 (6 bases). The CDR3 spans 14 residues. Germline CDR1 is SNHLY and CDR2 is FYNNEI. V was clipped by 4 bases and J by 6 bases, with 13 bases between them. The CDR3 DNA reads as TGTGCCAGCAGTGGACTAGGAGGCCGCAATGAGCAGTTCTTC. It codes for CASSGLGGRNEQFF.

This clonotype was observed a handful of times. The chain carries TRBV10-3 and TRBJ2-2; D is possibly TRBD1 (5 bases). Germline V lookup: CDR1 ENHRY, CDR2 SYGVKD. The CDR3 totals 14 residues. V lost 4 bases and J 1 base, leaving 7 bases between the germline ends. The CDR3, as DNA: TGTGCCATCAGTGGGGGCCTGAACACCGGGGAGCTGTTTTTT. This translates into CAISGGLNTGELFF.

This clonotype has just a few counts. CDR3 sequence (DNA): TGTGCCAGCAGTGGGACGAGGAATGAGCAGTTCTTC. Amino acids: CASSGTRNEQFF. The rearrangement uses TRBV25-1 and TRBJ2-1; D ambiguous. This CDR3 has 12 amino acids. CDR1 and CDR2 (germline): MGHDK, SYGVNS. The germline V and J ends were trimmed by 4 bases and 7 bases, with 8 bases remaining between them.

This chain joins TRBV11-2 and TRBJ2-3; TRBD2 agrees at 14 bases. The V gene end was trimmed by 5 bases and the J gene end by 4 bases; junction bases not matched to a gene: 11. The germline CDR1 and CDR2 sequences are SGHAT and FQNNGV. CDR3 size: 18 residues. The CDR3 protein is CASSERGLAGVRADTQYF. The CDR3 DNA follows: TGTGCCAGCAGCGAAAGGGGACTAGCGGGAGTAAGGGCAGATACGCAGTATTTT.

The rearrangement links TRBV5-1 to TRBJ2-5, with D maybe TRBD1 (6 bases). The germline V gene encodes CDR1 SGHRS and CDR2 YFSETQ. The CDR3 length is 13 residues. V shed 3 bases and J shed 2 bases, with 8 bases lying between them. This CDR3 is CASSWGHQETQYF. For the CDR3, the DNA is TGCGCCAGCAGCTGGGGACATCAAGAGACCCAGTACTTC.

This clonotype appeared a few times. The CDR3 sequence: CASSLRGTPSEAFF. As DNA, the CDR3 is TGTGCCAGCAGTTTAAGGGGGACTCCAAGCGAAGCTTTCTTT. The chain links TRBV27 to TRBJ1-1; D perhaps matches TRBD1 (6 bases). Germline V gene sequence: CDR1 MNHEY, CDR2 SMNVEV (reference sequence). Trimming shortened V by 2 bases and J by 8 bases, and 15 bases separated the two germline ends. The CDR3 contains 14 residues.

This clonotype has at least ten counts. The chain employs TRBV15 and TRBJ2-1, with D hard to call. V was trimmed by 2 bases and J by 6 bases, leaving 5 bases between them. Looked up from germline, CDR1 is LNHNV and CDR2 is YYDKDF (reference sequence). The CDR3 is 12 amino acids. In DNA, the CDR3 is TGTGCCACCAGCAGATCCGTCAATGAGCAGTTCTTC. Residues: CATSRSVNEQFF. The full variable domain, completed using reference TRBV15 and TRBJ2-1, is DAMVIQNPRYQVTQFGKPVTLSCSQTLNHNVMYWYQQKSSQAPKLLFHYYDKDFNNEADTPDNFQSRRPNTSFCFLDIRSPGLGDTAMYLCATSRSVNEQFFGPGTRLTVL.

This clonotype was seen more than once but under ten times. This chain uses TRBV7-9 with TRBJ1-1, with TRBD1 matching 7 bases. The CDR3 runs 15 residues. J lost 6 bases, V lost 0 bases, and 7 bases had no gene match. Germline values: CDR1 SEHNR, CDR2 FQNEAQ (reference sequence). CDR3 residues: CASSLASTGRAEAFF. Here the CDR3 DNA reads TGTGCCAGCAGCTTAGCTTCGACAGGGAGGGCTGAAGCTTTCTTT.

This chain uses TRBV7-8 with TRBJ2-2, with 9 bases lining up with TRBD2. Losses at the gene ends were 0 bases for V and 7 bases for J; bases not matched to a gene: 15. Germline CDR1 reads SGHVS; CDR2 reads FQNEAQ. The CDR3 loop spans 19 amino acids. The CDR3 sequence: CASSLAARALAGVGGELFF. The CDR3 DNA is TGTGCCAGCAGCTTAGCCGCAAGGGCGTTAGCGGGAGTTGGCGGGGAGCTGTTTTTT.

This clonotype came up a few times. V gene TRBV20-1 combines with J gene TRBJ2-1; the match to TRBD2 covers 8 bases. Germline-derived CDR1 and CDR2 are DFQATT and SNEGSKA (reference sequence). The ends lost 5 bases at V and 2 bases at J; junction bases unmatched: 8. This CDR3 is built from 15 residues. CDR3 amino acids: CSALERRGAYNEQFF. The CDR3 DNA sequence: TGCAGTGCTCTCGAAAGGCGGGGGGCCTACAATGAGCAGTTCTTC.

The chain recombines TRBV12-3 or TRBV12-4 with TRBJ2-7; D uncertain. V was clipped by 7 bases and J by 2 bases, with 9 bases between them. The CDR3 loop spans 12 amino acids. In DNA, the CDR3 is TGTGCCAGCATGAAGGGCCCCTACGAGCAGTACTTC. Translated, it gives CASMKGPYEQYF.

The genes are TRBV29-1 and TRBJ1-2, with D maybe TRBD1 (5 bases). Germline loops: CDR1 SQVTM, CDR2 ANQGSEA. The germline V and J ends were trimmed by 4 bases and 1 base, with 13 bases remaining between them. CDR3 size: 14 residues. The CDR3 reads CSVGGTRGNYGYTF. The CDR3 DNA reads TGCAGCGTTGGGGGGACCCGGGGTAACTATGGCTACACCTTC.